The 26 T cell receptor beta chains below come from one sample, sequenced in a study of Ad26.COV2.S vaccination and SARS-CoV-2 variants. Treatment in this sample: 19 received Ad26.COV2.S at low or high dose, single or two shots; roughly five received placebo; per-sample allocation not given. Samples came from day 63 after the first vaccine or placebo injection. The repertoire was sequenced with immunoSEQ multiplex PCR; TCRdb's copy has only in-frame clones and lacks some. The sample records about 320,000 clones, roughly 90% being singletons. This material consisted of peripheral blood, taken in a trial of Ad26.COV2.S vaccine versus placebo. The receptors come from a person between 18 and 59 years old who received the Ad26.COV2.S COVID-19 vaccine or a placebo.

This chain connects TRBV7-9 to TRBJ2-1, with D uncertain. This CDR3 comprises 14 residues. V gave up 1 base and J gave up 10 bases, with 14 bases separating them. Germline assignment: CDR1 SEHNR and CDR2 FQNEAQ (reference sequence). Here the CDR3 reads CASSLDGVAWEQFF. The CDR3 DNA reads as TGTGCCAGCAGCTTAGATGGAGTGGCATGGGAGCAGTTCTTC.

The J gene is TRBJ2-2, the V gene TRBV7-2; 7 positions agree with TRBD2. This CDR3 comprises 17 residues. In germline, CDR1 is SGHTA, CDR2 FQGNSA. The V and J ends lost 4 bases and 0 bases, in that order; junction bases with no gene match: 8. Here the CDR3 reads CASSSYRGSTNTGELFF. The CDR3 DNA is TGTGCCAGCAGCTCTTACCGCGGGAGCACGAACACCGGGGAGCTGTTTTTT.

This clone was seen more than once but under ten times. The J gene is TRBJ1-1, the V gene TRBV27; perhaps TRBD1 as D (6 bases). This CDR3 is built from 16 residues. V lost 5 bases, J lost 3 bases, and 19 bases lay in between. Germline assignment: CDR1 MNHEY and CDR2 SMNVEV (reference sequence). CDR3 in DNA: TGTGCCAGCAGTCCACGACGGTCGGAGGGGGACACTGAAGCTTTCTTT. It specifies CASSPRRSEGDTEAFF.

The CDR3 DNA is TGTGCCAGCAGCTTAGTGCCCGCCGATCAGCCCCAGCATTTT. Amino acids: CASSLVPADQPQHF. The rearrangement uses TRBV7-2 and TRBJ1-5, with D unclear. Germline lookup yields CDR1 SGHTA and CDR2 FQGNSA. The V and J ends lost 1 base and 5 bases respectively, with 9 bases between them. The CDR3 is made up of 14 amino acids. Using reference TRBV7-2 and TRBJ1-5 for the parts outside the CDR3, the full variable domain is GAGVSQSPSNKVTEKGKDVELRCDPISGHTALYWYRQSLGQGLEFLIYFQGNSAPDKSGLPSDRFSAERTGGSVSTLTIQRTQQEDSAVYLCASSLVPADQPQHFGDGTRLSIL.

The chain combines TRBV28 with TRBJ1-2; D uncertain. V was cut by 3 bases and J by 3 bases, with 8 bases left in between. The CDR3 is made up of 13 amino acids. Germline V lookup: CDR1 MDHEN, CDR2 SYDVKM. CDR3 in amino acids: CASSLRTDYGYTF. DNA for the CDR3: TGTGCCAGCAGTTTGAGAACGGACTATGGCTACACCTTC.

The chain joins TRBV9 to TRBJ2-3, with 7 bases aligning to TRBD2. Germline assignment: CDR1 SGDLS and CDR2 YYNGEE. V shed 1 base, J shed 5 bases, and the junction held 7 bases outside the gene matches. The CDR3 totals 15 residues. CDR3 sequence (DNA): TGTGCCAGCAGCGTATTCGGAGGGAGGGAAGATACGCAGTATTTT. This sequence encodes CASSVFGGREDTQYF.

This chain uses TRBV15 with TRBJ1-4; possibly TRBD1 for D (5 bases). The CDR3 is made up of 15 amino acids. The V gene lost 3 bases and the J gene lost 6 bases, with 14 bases spanning the gap. From germline, CDR1 is LNHNV and CDR2 YYDKDF (reference sequence). CDR3 amino acids: CATSSPGGWYEKLFF. DNA of the CDR3: TGTGCCACCAGCAGCCCCGGGGGGTGGTATGAAAAACTGTTTTTT.

This sequence joins TRBV6-5 and TRBJ2-1; 11 bases align to TRBD2. V lost 0 bases, J lost 8 bases, and 0 bases stayed unmatched. The CDR3 consists of 14 residues. CDR1 is MNHEY and CDR2 is SVGAGI in the germline V gene. The CDR3 loop reads CASSYSTSGDEQFF. CDR3 nucleotide sequence: TGTGCCAGCAGTTACTCGACTAGCGGGGATGAGCAGTTCTTC.

This clone has a handful of counts. The rearrangement links TRBV5-8 to TRBJ2-7; TRBD1 matches 9 bases. The germline gives CDR1 SGHTS, CDR2 YDEGEE. V lost 2 bases and J lost 6; bases outside the gene matches: 6. The CDR3 covers 14 residues. The CDR3 DNA reads TGTGCCAGCAGCTTACTGACAGGGGGGGCCGAGCAGTACTTC. Its protein product is CASSLLTGGAEQYF.

The rearrangement links TRBV13 to TRBJ1-1; D remains unclear. The V gene lost 5 bases and the J gene lost 0 bases, with 1 base spanning the gap. Per germline, CDR1 PRHDT and CDR2 FYEKMQ (reference sequence). The CDR3 spans 11 residues. CDR3 nucleotide sequence: TGTGCCAGCAGCGTGAACACTGAAGCTTTCTTT. Translating gives CASSVNTEAFF.

The CDR3 sequence: CASSTLAGLTDTQYF. The CDR3 bases are TGTGCCAGCAGCACTTTAGCGGGATTGACAGATACGCAGTATTTT. The V gene is TRBV14, the J gene TRBJ2-3; 8 bases map to TRBD2. The junction had 7 bases not matched to a gene; V was cut back by 5 bases and J by 3 bases. From germline, CDR1 is SGHDN and CDR2 FVKESK. CDR3 length: 15 amino acids.

The CDR3 nucleotides read TGTGCCAGCAGCAAAGTGAAACAGGAACCGTCCGGTAGGACCATATATTTT. This translates into CASSKVKQEPSGRTIYF. The chain joins TRBV21-1 to TRBJ1-3; the D call in the table, TRBD1, was not verified against the DNA. TRBV21-1 is annotated as a pseudogene. The CDR3 runs 17 residues.

The chain is built from TRBV27 and TRBJ1-2, with 7 bases aligning to TRBD1. The CDR3 consists of 12 residues. V lost 10 bases, J lost 5 bases, and 7 bases stayed unmatched. Germline assignment: CDR1 MNHEY and CDR2 SMNVEV (reference sequence). The CDR3 loop is CAIRDSLYGYTF. The CDR3 nucleotides read TGTGCCATCCGGGACAGCCTGTATGGCTACACCTTC.

V gene TRBV14 combines with J gene TRBJ1-1, with a tentative D call TRBD1 (6 bases). Trimming took 4 bases from V and 5 from J, leaving 23 bases between them. The CDR3 covers 17 residues. CDR1 is SGHDN and CDR2 is FVKESK in the germline V gene. CDR3: CASSPPHYKTGRTEAFF. The CDR3 DNA follows: TGTGCCAGCAGCCCACCCCACTATAAGACAGGCCGTACTGAAGCTTTCTTT.

The V and J genes are TRBV6-5 and TRBJ1-1; D is uncertain. V was shortened by 0 bases and J by 2 bases, with 10 bases between the two germline ends. CDR1 and CDR2 (germline): MNHEY, SVGAGI. CDR3 length: 15 residues. The CDR3 region is CASSYSASHNTEAFF. The CDR3 nucleotides read TGTGCCAGCAGTTACTCAGCCAGCCATAACACTGAAGCTTTCTTT.

This chain links TRBV18 with TRBJ1-2; D gene uncertain. The CDR3 has 13 amino acids. Trimming removed 4 bases at V and 4 bases at J, with 10 bases between. CDR1 is KGHSH, CDR2 LQKENI, per germline. Here the CDR3 DNA reads TGTGCCAGCTCACAGGAGGTGACCTATGGCTACACCTTC. This translates into CASSQEVTYGYTF. The complete variable domain, with remaining parts taken from reference TRBV18 and TRBJ1-2, reads NAGVMQNPRHLVRRRGQEARLRCSPMKGHSHVYWYRQLPEEGLKFMVYLQKENIIDESGMPKERFSAEFPKEGPSILRIQQVVRGDSAAYFCASSQEVTYGYTFGSGTRLTVV.

The chain carries TRBV7-7 and TRBJ2-7; D gene ambiguous. Trimming stripped 5 bases from V and 5 bases from J, with 25 bases between. The germline V gene has CDR1 SSHAT and CDR2 FNYEAQ (reference sequence). This CDR3 region has 17 residues. CDR3 region: CASSPQLAVGRSDEQYF. The DNA for the CDR3 is TGTGCCAGCAGCCCACAACTGGCGGTTGGCAGGAGCGACGAGCAGTACTTC.

In regard to this clone: Without the conserved terminal phenylalanine or tryptophan, this CDR3 likely stems from a read error. No DNA is shown, since the ends of the CDR3 on it are uncertain; the CDR3 is the one TCRdb lists. This rearrangement joins TRBV10-2 to TRBJ1-2. Germline V lookup: CDR1 WSHSY, CDR2 SAAADI. The CDR3 is 8 amino acids long, termini counted. CDR3 in amino acids: CASSAGGV.

This sequence joins TRBV2 and TRBJ2-5; 11 positions agree with TRBD2. V lost 5 bases and J lost 0; bases outside the gene matches: 11. Per germline, CDR1 SNHLY and CDR2 FYNNEI. The CDR3 consists of 18 residues. The chain's CDR3 is CASSIWASGGPNQETQYF. The CDR3, as DNA: TGTGCCAGCAGTATCTGGGCTAGCGGGGGGCCGAACCAAGAGACCCAGTACTTC.

The chain has TRBV7-8 and TRBJ1-2; no reliable D call. The V and J ends lost 5 bases and 3 bases respectively, with 7 bases between them. Germline CDR1 reads SGHVS; CDR2 reads FQNEAQ. This CDR3 is built from 12 residues. CDR3 nucleotides: TGTGCCAGCAGCAGACTTGACTATGGCTACACCTTC. It specifies CASSRLDYGYTF.

J is TRBJ1-4 and V is TRBV2, with 8 bases that match TRBD1. J was trimmed by 5 bases and V by 5 bases; bases with no gene match: 10. The CDR3 extends over 16 amino acids. Germline values: CDR1 SNHLY, CDR2 FYNNEI. This CDR3 reads CASSTQGAISNEKLFF. CDR3 nucleotide sequence: TGTGCCAGCAGTACGCAGGGGGCGATTTCGAATGAAAAACTGTTTTTT.

The V gene is TRBV9, the J gene TRBJ1-1, with D maybe TRBD1 (5 bases). The CDR3 is 13 amino acids. The V end was cut by 0 bases, the J end by 7 bases, with 10 bases between. CDR1 is SGDLS and CDR2 is YYNGEE in the germline V gene. CDR3: CASSVGIQGEAFF. The CDR3, as DNA: TGTGCCAGCAGCGTAGGGATTCAGGGTGAAGCTTTCTTT.

This chain connects TRBV6-6 to TRBJ1-5; D gene unclear. Per germline, CDR1 MNHNY and CDR2 SVGAGI (reference sequence). This CDR3 is built from 14 residues. Trimming removed 3 bases at V and 0 bases at J, with 6 bases between. The CDR3 here is CASSYGPSNQPQHF. Written as DNA, the CDR3 is TGTGCCAGCAGTTATGGGCCTAGCAATCAGCCCCAGCATTTT.

The chain combines TRBV3-1 (or the pseudogene TRBV3-2) with TRBJ2-5; possible D gene TRBD2, 5 bases. CDR1 and CDR2 (germline): LGHDT, YNNKEL (reference sequence). The ends were cut back, 0 bases at V and 5 bases at J, with 19 bases in the middle. This CDR3 spans 17 amino acids. CDR3 nucleotide sequence: TGTGCCAGCAGCCAAGAGAAAGTGCGGCTCCGAGGGGAGACCCAGTACTTC. Amino acids: CASSQEKVRLRGETQYF.

This clone is a singleton in its sample. The chain combines TRBV24-1 with TRBJ1-2, with unresolved D. Germline V gene lookup returns CDR1 KGHDR and CDR2 SFDVKD. V was pared by 0 bases and J by 7 bases, with 5 bases between. This CDR3 spans 12 amino acids. The CDR3 sequence: CATSDLRRGYTF. DNA of the CDR3: TGTGCCACCAGTGATTTGAGGCGTGGCTACACCTTC.

The J gene is TRBJ2-5, the V gene TRBV9; D is undetermined. Germline-derived CDR1 and CDR2 are SGDLS and YYNGEE. CDR3 length: 13 amino acids. V was pared by 0 bases and J by 5 bases, with 8 bases between. DNA of the CDR3: TGTGCCAGCAGCGTAGGGGTTGGGGAGACCCAGTACTTC. Amino acid sequence: CASSVGVGETQYF.